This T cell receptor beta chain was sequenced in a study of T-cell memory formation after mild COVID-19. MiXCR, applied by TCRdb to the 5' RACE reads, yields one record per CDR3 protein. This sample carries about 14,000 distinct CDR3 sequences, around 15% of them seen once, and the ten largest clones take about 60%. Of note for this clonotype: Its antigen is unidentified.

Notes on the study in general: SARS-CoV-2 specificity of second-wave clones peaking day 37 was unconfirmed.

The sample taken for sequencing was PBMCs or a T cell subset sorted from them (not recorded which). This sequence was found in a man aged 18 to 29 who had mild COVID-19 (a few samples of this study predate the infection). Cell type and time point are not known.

The CDR3 reads CASSLAPVETQYF. The CDR3 nucleotides are TGCGCCAGCAGCTTGGCCCCAGTTGAGACCCAGTACTTC. V and J are TRBV5-1 and TRBJ2-5; no reliable D call. Deletions cut 0 bases from V and 5 bases from J, with 8 bases between. Germline V gene data show CDR1 as SGHRS and CDR2 as YFSETQ. The CDR3 has 13 residues.